These 21 T cell receptor beta chains share one sample of origin, sequenced in a study of identical twins. MiXCR was run by TCRdb on the 5' RACE reads, yielding one entry per CDR3 protein. The sample has just under 550,000 distinct CDR3 sequences, roughly 15% seen once. The data also belong to a second study, concerning yellow fever vaccine responses in identical twins.

The sequencing input was CD4+ T cells sorted from blood. These TCRs come from a young woman in good health.

The genes are TRBV5-1 and TRBJ2-3; 7 nucleotides match TRBD2. V shed 4 bases and J 1 base; nucleotides not matched to a gene: 12. Germline CDR1 and CDR2: SGHRS and YFSETQ. The CDR3 covers 17 residues. CDR3 DNA sequence: TGCGCCAGCAGCCAGGATCTCGGACTAGTCCGCACAGATACGCAGTATTTT. Translating it yields CASSQDLGLVRTDTQYF.

The V call is TRBV7-9, the J call TRBJ2-2; maybe TRBD1 (6 bases). The length of the CDR3 is 15 residues. V lost 4 bases to trimming and J lost 0 bases, with 9 bases between them. Per the germline V gene, CDR1 is SEHNR and CDR2 is FQNEAQ (reference sequence). CDR3 amino acids: CASSYWTANTGELFF. The CDR3 coding sequence is TGTGCCAGCAGCTACTGGACAGCGAACACCGGGGAGCTGTTTTTT.

This clonotype turned up a few times. The rearrangement links TRBV12-3 or TRBV12-4 to TRBJ2-1; the match to TRBD2 covers 11 bases. The CDR3 covers 15 residues. Trimming removed 6 bases from V and 5 bases from J; junction bases left unmatched: 6. The CDR3 DNA sequence: TGTGCCAGCAGCTTGGGACTAGCGGAGGACAATGAGCAGTTCTTC. Translation gives CASSLGLAEDNEQFF.

The chain couples TRBV12-3 or TRBV12-4 to TRBJ2-1; D is perhaps TRBD2 (5 bases). The CDR3 covers 11 residues. Trimming took 6 bases from V and 7 from J, leaving 7 bases between them. The DNA for the CDR3 is TGTGCCAGCAGGCGGACTAATGAGCAGTTCTTC. It is translated as CASRRTNEQFF.

This clonotype was recorded a few times. The rearrangement uses TRBV18 and TRBJ2-7; D possibly corresponds to TRBD1 (5 bases). Germline assignment: CDR1 KGHSH and CDR2 LQKENI. Trimming left V 1 base short and J 6 bases short, with 13 bases between. The CDR3 length is 14 residues. The CDR3 DNA reads TGTGCCAGCTCACCACAGAATACAGGAGCCGAGCAGTACTTC. Translation: CASSPQNTGAEQYF. The variable domain in full, with the rest retrieved from reference TRBV18 and TRBJ2-7, is NAGVMQNPRHLVRRRGQEARLRCSPMKGHSHVYWYRQLPEEGLKFMVYLQKENIIDESGMPKERFSAEFPKEGPSILRIQQVVRGDSAAYFCASSPQNTGAEQYFGPGTRLTVT.

The chain carries TRBV10-3 and TRBJ2-3; TRBD2 agrees at 13 bases. Germline V gene sequence: CDR1 ENHRY, CDR2 SYGVKD. The CDR3 totals 16 residues. With 4 bases clipped from V and 4 bases from J, the junction kept 5 bases outside the gene matches. CDR3 in DNA: TGTGCCATCAGTGTCGGGACTAGCGGGGTTGCAGATACGCAGTATTTT. Protein sequence: CAISVGTSGVADTQYF.

This rearrangement joins TRBV5-1 to TRBJ1-1, with unresolved D. The length of the CDR3 is 13 residues. The ends were cut back, 3 bases at V and 1 base at J, with 7 bases in the middle. Germline CDR1 and CDR2: SGHRS and YFSETQ. Here the CDR3 DNA reads TGCGCCAGCAGCTGGGTAGCGAACACTGAAGCTTTCTTT. Translating it yields CASSWVANTEAFF.

This chain connects TRBV5-5 to TRBJ1-6, with TRBD1 as a possible D gene (5 bases). CDR3 length equals 14 residues. V was trimmed by 4 bases and J by 4 bases, leaving 9 bases between them. The germline gives CDR1 SGHKS, CDR2 YYEKEE (reference sequence). The CDR3 reads CASSQGRYNSPLHF. The CDR3 DNA reads TGTGCCAGCAGCCAGGGACGGTATAATTCACCCCTCCACTTT.

The chain uses TRBV18 and TRBJ2-7; TRBD1 agrees at 9 bases. The CDR3 runs 15 residues. V trimming: 3 bases; J trimming: 4 bases; junction bases outside the gene matches: 7. CDR1 is KGHSH, CDR2 LQKENI, per germline. CDR3 sequence reads: CASSPSTDRGYEQYV. The CDR3 DNA sequence: TGTGCCAGCTCACCGAGTACGGACAGGGGATACGAGCAGTACGTC.

The chain couples TRBV18 to TRBJ1-1; the D gene is possibly TRBD1 (6 bases). Germline CDR1 reads KGHSH; CDR2 reads LQKENI. The CDR3 covers 15 residues. V shed 6 bases and J shed 1 base, with 15 bases lying between them. CDR3: CASSSIGGANTEAFF. CDR3 nucleotide sequence: TGTGCCAGCTCTTCGATTGGGGGGGCGAACACTGAAGCTTTCTTT.

This chain joins TRBV6-1 and TRBJ2-7; D tentatively reads TRBD1 or TRBD2 (5 bases each). Per germline, CDR1 MNHNS and CDR2 SASEGT. Trimming removed 8 bases from V and 2 bases from J, with 19 bases in between. This CDR3 is 15 amino acids long. In nucleotides, the CDR3 is TGTGCCAGCCGGGACCGGCCCGGCGTTACCTACGAGCAGTACTTC. Protein: CASRDRPGVTYEQYF.

This clonotype was detected a few times. The J gene is TRBJ1-4, the V gene TRBV5-1, with D tentatively TRBD1 (5 bases). CDR1 is SGHRS and CDR2 is YFSETQ in the germline V gene. CDR3 size: 17 residues. V shed 4 bases and J shed 0 bases, with 16 bases lying between them. The CDR3 DNA sequence: TGCGCCAGCAGCCATCAGGTCGGGGCCACAACTAATGAAAAACTGTTTTTT. Its translation: CASSHQVGATTNEKLFF.

The sample holds many counts of this clonotype. The chain employs TRBV13 and TRBJ2-1; 8 bases are shared with TRBD2. The CDR3 length is 17 residues. The germline gives CDR1 PRHDT, CDR2 FYEKMQ (reference sequence). Losses at the gene ends were 4 bases for V and 1 base for J; bases not matched to a gene: 9. The CDR3, as DNA: TGTGCCAGCAGCTCTACCCGACTAGCGAATTCCTACAATGAGCAGTTCTTC. This encodes CASSSTRLANSYNEQFF.

The chain combines TRBV3-1 with TRBJ2-1; possibly TRBD2 for D (6 bases). Germline CDR1 LGHDT, CDR2 YNNKEL (reference sequence). Trimming stripped 3 bases from V and 9 bases from J, with 18 bases between. The CDR3 is 15 residues long. CDR3 sequence reads: CASSHGGRLVAEQFF. The CDR3 DNA sequence: TGTGCCAGCAGCCACGGGGGACGATTAGTTGCTGAGCAGTTCTTC.

The table lists this clonotype with a few counts. The chain is built from TRBV12-3 or TRBV12-4 and TRBJ2-3; 7 bases match TRBD2. The CDR3 extends over 15 amino acids. J was trimmed by 1 base and V by 3 bases; bases with no gene match: 4. The CDR3 is CASSFVTSGTDTQYF. CDR3 in DNA: TGTGCCAGCAGTTTCGTTACTAGCGGCACAGATACGCAGTATTTT.

The chain employs TRBV2 and TRBJ2-1; a possible D gene is TRBD2 (6 bases). CDR3 length: 14 residues. The ends were cut back, 8 bases at V and 5 bases at J, with 16 bases in the middle. CDR1 is SNHLY and CDR2 is FYNNEI in the germline V gene. The CDR3 coding sequence is TGTGCCAGCTCGCGGGACGGAAATAACAATGAGCAGTTCTTC. Its protein is CASSRDGNNNEQFF.

The CDR3, as DNA: TGCAGCGTTGAATCCAGGTCAGGCTACGAGCAGTACTTC. This codes for CSVESRSGYEQYF. This chain connects TRBV29-1 to TRBJ2-7; D ambiguous. With 2 bases removed from V and 3 bases from J, the gap between germline ends came to 11 bases. CDR3 length equals 13 residues. Germline values: CDR1 SQVTM, CDR2 ANQGSEA.

The CDR3 DNA follows: TGTGCCAACCCACATCTAGCTAGCACTGAAGCTTTCTTT. Amino acids: CANPHLASTEAFF. The chain is built from TRBV5-8 and TRBJ1-1, with D hard to call. This CDR3 has 13 residues. With 9 bases removed from V and 4 bases from J, the gap between germline ends came to 16 bases. The germline gives CDR1 SGHTS, CDR2 YDEGEE.

The chain employs TRBV12-3 or TRBV12-4 and TRBJ2-3, with D possibly being TRBD2 (5 bases). The CDR3 loop spans 11 amino acids. V gave up 11 bases and J gave up 0 bases, with 6 bases separating them. CDR3 protein: CAGGSTDTQYF. CDR3 nucleotides: TGTGCCGGAGGAAGCACAGATACGCAGTATTTT.

The rearrangement joins TRBV5-1 to TRBJ2-7, with a weak D call TRBD2 (6 bases). The CDR3 runs 14 residues. The V end lost 2 bases, the J end lost 7 bases, and 16 bases lay between the germline ends. The V gene's germline CDR1 is SGHRS and CDR2 YFSETQ. CDR3 region: CASSLSGSLGEQYF. The CDR3 DNA is TGCGCCAGCAGCTTATCCGGGAGCCTAGGAGAGCAGTACTTC.

The sample holds a few counts of this clonotype. The chain has TRBV29-1 and TRBJ2-5; 7 nucleotides match TRBD2. Germline V lookup: CDR1 SQVTM, CDR2 ANQGSEA. Trimming took 6 bases from V and 5 from J; bases not matched to a gene: 6. The CDR3 has 12 amino acids. The CDR3 DNA reads TGCAGCGTAAGGGAGGGGAGGGAGACCCAGTACTTC. It yields the protein CSVREGRETQYF.